A single sample gave rise to the 21 T cell receptor beta chains below, sequenced in a study of blood T cell repertoires in COVID-19. TCRdb's table, derived via immunoSEQ multiplex PCR, lists solely in-frame clones and lacks some. The sample holds 250,000 to 350,000 clones, around 89% seen once. Sequencing used peripheral blood. These TCRs come from a woman between 55 and 75 years old with acute or convalescent COVID-19.

The chain recombines TRBV4-3 with TRBJ1-2; TRBD1 matches 7 bases. Germline loops: CDR1 LGHNA, CDR2 YSLEER. CDR3 length: 15 residues. J was trimmed by 2 bases and V by 1 base; bases with no gene match: 4. The CDR3 sequence is CASSQATGDNYGYTF. The CDR3 nucleotides read TGCGCCAGCAGCCAAGCAACAGGGGACAACTATGGCTACACCTTC.

The table lists this clone with a few counts. This rearrangement joins TRBV5-1 to TRBJ2-3; weak D call: TRBD2 (7 bases). CDR1 is SGHRS, CDR2 YFSETQ, per germline. Trimming left V 0 bases short and J 3 bases short, with 23 bases between. The CDR3 loop spans 19 amino acids. The CDR3 bases are TGCGCCAGCAGCTTGGCCTCACGTGTAGGGGGGGCGGATACAGATACGCAGTATTTT. It codes for CASSLASRVGGADTDTQYF.

The chain carries TRBV30 and TRBJ1-4, with 8 nucleotides matching TRBD1. There are 19 residues in the CDR3. After removal of 3 bases from V and 3 bases from J, the junction contained 18 bases not matched to a gene. The germline V gene has CDR1 GTSNPN and CDR2 SVGIG (reference sequence). CDR3 DNA sequence: TGTGCCTGGAGGCGGGGGACAGGAGCCACGGTGTTTTCTAATGAAAAACTGTTTTTT. The encoded protein is CAWRRGTGATVFSNEKLFF.

The genes are TRBV4-3 and TRBJ1-2; D is ambiguous. Between the trimmed V and J ends, which lost 0 bases and 4 bases, there was a span of 12 bases. The CDR3 sequence is 15 residues long. Germline CDR1 LGHNA, CDR2 YSLEER. The CDR3 nucleotides are TGCGCCAGCAGCCAAGATACCTCTAGAGGCTATGGCTACACCTTC. Protein: CASSQDTSRGYGYTF.

V gene TRBV19 combines with J gene TRBJ1-5; 7 bases align to TRBD1. The germline V gene has CDR1 LNHDA and CDR2 SQIVND (reference sequence). The CDR3 has 15 amino acids. Trimming at V came to 5 bases and at J to 4 bases, leaving 8 bases not matched to a gene. Here the CDR3 reads CASSVRTGENQPQHF. Written as DNA, the CDR3 is TGTGCCAGTAGTGTAAGGACAGGTGAAAATCAGCCCCAGCATTTT.

This clone was counted a single time. The chain joins TRBV2 to TRBJ2-5; a possible D gene is TRBD2 (6 bases). Germline CDR1 reads SNHLY; CDR2 reads FYNNEI. Trimming cost V 8 bases and J 5 bases, with 15 bases left between them. The length of the CDR3 is 13 residues. CDR3 nucleotides: TGTGCCAGCGGCGGCGGGATTGGGGAGACCCAGTACTTC. This gives the protein CASGGGIGETQYF.

The V gene is TRBV14, the J gene TRBJ2-4; a possible D gene is TRBD2 (5 bases). Trimming shortened V by 5 bases and J by 5 bases, and 19 bases separated the two germline ends. In germline, CDR1 is SGHDN, CDR2 FVKESK. The CDR3 has 16 amino acids. The CDR3 is CASSSIKRLRENIQYF. CDR3 sequence (DNA): TGTGCCAGCAGCTCTATCAAGCGGTTAAGGGAAAACATTCAGTACTTC.

The chain uses TRBV12-3 or TRBV12-4 and TRBJ2-2; D unclear. Trimming took 8 bases from V and 6 from J, leaving 10 bases between them. The CDR3 is 12 amino acids. Here the CDR3 reads CASWAYAGELFF. In nucleotides, the CDR3 is TGTGCCAGCTGGGCATACGCCGGGGAGCTGTTTTTT.

J is TRBJ1-2 and V is TRBV2; TRBD1 aligns across 8 bases. Germline loops: CDR1 SNHLY, CDR2 FYNNEI. Germline trimming cut 7 bases from V and 2 bases from J; bases unmatched to any gene: 6. The CDR3 runs 14 residues. The CDR3 region has the DNA TGTGCCAGCAAGGTGGACAGGGTAAACTATGGCTACACCTTC. Protein product: CASKVDRVNYGYTF.

The chain is built from TRBV27 and TRBJ1-5; D is possibly TRBD1 (6 bases). This CDR3 comprises 14 residues. Germline loops: CDR1 MNHEY, CDR2 SMNVEV (reference sequence). Trimming cost V 6 bases and J 7 bases, with 16 bases left between them. This chain's CDR3 is CASSQQGVFQPQHF. The CDR3 DNA sequence: TGTGCCAGCAGCCAACAGGGTGTTTTCCAGCCCCAGCATTTT.

This clone was seen just once. The chain carries TRBV5-1 and TRBJ2-3; a weak D match, TRBD1 (6 bases). Germline CDR1 and CDR2: SGHRS and YFSETQ. The CDR3 totals 14 residues. The ends were cut back, 3 bases at V and 4 bases at J, with 12 bases in the middle. This CDR3 is CASSSWQGSDTQYF. In nucleotides, the CDR3 is TGCGCCAGCAGCTCTTGGCAGGGGTCAGATACGCAGTATTTT.

The genes are TRBV5-4 and TRBJ2-7; 11 bases fit TRBD2. In germline, CDR1 is SGHNT, CDR2 YYREEE (reference sequence). J was trimmed by 6 bases and V by 5 bases; bases with no gene match: 10. CDR3 size: 15 residues. The CDR3: CASSLPGLAGGEQYF. The CDR3 bases are TGTGCCAGCAGTCTCCCGGGGCTAGCGGGAGGCGAGCAGTACTTC.

This sequence joins TRBV29-1 and TRBJ2-1, with a possible D match to TRBD2 (6 bases). CDR3 length: 14 residues. Between the trimmed V and J ends, which lost 7 bases and 7 bases, there was a span of 20 bases. The germline V gene has CDR1 SQVTM and CDR2 ANQGSEA. The CDR3 DNA is TGCAGCGCTGATCGGGGCGGGGCACCAAATGAGCAGTTCTTC. Residues: CSADRGGAPNEQFF.

The chain couples TRBV18 to TRBJ2-1, with 11 bases matching TRBD2. This CDR3 spans 20 amino acids. V shed 3 bases, J shed 0 bases, and the junction held 13 bases outside the gene matches. The germline V gene encodes CDR1 KGHSH and CDR2 LQKENI. Written as DNA, the CDR3 is TGTGCCAGCTCACCGCTTCGGCGACTAGCGGGGCCGAGCTCCTACAATGAGCAGTTCTTC. Encoded protein: CASSPLRRLAGPSSYNEQFF.

J is TRBJ2-1 and V is TRBV11-2, with TRBD2 as a possible D gene (7 bases). Trimming shortened V by 5 bases and J by 12 bases, and 23 bases separated the two germline ends. This CDR3 is built from 15 residues. Germline V gives CDR1 SGHAT, CDR2 FQNNGV. Written as DNA, the CDR3 is TGTGCCAGCAGCAATTACCGGGTCAGGGGAGGGTGGCAGTTCTTC. Encoded protein: CASSNYRVRGGWQFF.

The chain is built from TRBV19 and TRBJ2-7; 13 nucleotides line up with TRBD2. Germline CDR1 LNHDA, CDR2 SQIVND (reference sequence). The CDR3 runs to 17 residues. Trimming at V came to 7 bases and at J to 2 bases, leaving 11 bases not matched to a gene. CDR3 DNA sequence: TGTGCCAGTACCCCTTCCGGGACTAGCGGGGTCACCTACGAGCAGTACTTC. Translated, it gives CASTPSGTSGVTYEQYF.

The rearrangement uses TRBV7-2 and TRBJ1-4; D might be TRBD1 (5 bases). Between the trimmed V and J ends, which lost 5 bases and 0 bases, there was a span of 10 bases. Germline CDR1 SGHTA, CDR2 FQGNSA. The CDR3 runs to 15 residues. CDR3 in DNA: TGTGCCAGCAGCCGGGACTCTGCAACTAATGAAAAACTGTTTTTT. Amino acids: CASSRDSATNEKLFF. Full variable domain (missing parts from reference TRBV7-2 and TRBJ1-4): GAGVSQSPSNKVTEKGKDVELRCDPISGHTALYWYRQSLGQGLEFLIYFQGNSAPDKSGLPSDRFSAERTGGSVSTLTIQRTQQEDSAVYLCASSRDSATNEKLFFGSGTQLSVL.

The rearrangement joins TRBV2 to TRBJ2-7; 9 nucleotides agree with TRBD1. Germline CDR1 and CDR2: SNHLY and FYNNEI. This CDR3 has 16 amino acids. The J segment lost 0 bases and the V segment lost 8 bases, leaving 11 bases of the junction unmatched. DNA of the CDR3: TGTGCCAGCTTATTTCCTCGGACAGGGGTCTCCTACGAGCAGTACTTC. Encoded protein: CASLFPRTGVSYEQYF.

The chain links TRBV7-8 to TRBJ2-1; D is unclear. Germline CDR1 reads SGHVS; CDR2 reads FQNEAQ. Trimming took 5 bases from V and 4 from J, leaving 15 bases between them. The CDR3 spans 15 residues. The DNA for the CDR3 is TGTGCCAGCAGCCTTCGGCGGTCGGATTACAATGAGCAGTTCTTC. The encoded protein is CASSLRRSDYNEQFF.

This clone was detected only once. The V and J genes are TRBV3-1 (or the pseudogene TRBV3-2) and TRBJ1-3; 7 nucleotides line up with TRBD1. Trimming removed 3 bases from V and 1 base from J; junction bases left unmatched: 9. The CDR3 length is 17 residues. Per germline, CDR1 LGHDT and CDR2 YNNKEL (reference sequence). As DNA, the CDR3 is TGTGCCAGCAGCCATACCCCCGACAGGGTTTCTGGAAACACCATATATTTT. Translated: CASSHTPDRVSGNTIYF.

This chain uses TRBV4-3 with TRBJ1-5; 12 bases are shared with TRBD1. Trimming cost V 0 bases and J 2 bases; bases outside gene matches: 8. The CDR3 has 19 amino acids. Germline CDR1 reads LGHNA; CDR2 reads YSLEER. The DNA for the CDR3 is TGCGCCAGCAGCCAAGAACCGACCGGGACAGGGGGCGGCAATCAGCCCCAGCATTTT. It codes for CASSQEPTGTGGGNQPQHF.